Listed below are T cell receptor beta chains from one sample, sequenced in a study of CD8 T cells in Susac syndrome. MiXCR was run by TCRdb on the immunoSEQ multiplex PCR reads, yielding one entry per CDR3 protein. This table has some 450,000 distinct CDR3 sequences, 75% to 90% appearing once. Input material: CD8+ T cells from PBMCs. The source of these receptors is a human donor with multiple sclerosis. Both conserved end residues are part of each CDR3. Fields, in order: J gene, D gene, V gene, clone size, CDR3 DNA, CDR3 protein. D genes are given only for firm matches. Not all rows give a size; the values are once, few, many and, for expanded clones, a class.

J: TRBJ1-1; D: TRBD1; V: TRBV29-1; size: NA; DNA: TGCAGCGTTGAAGAACAGGGGACTGAAGCTTTCTTT; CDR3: CSVEEQGTEAFF
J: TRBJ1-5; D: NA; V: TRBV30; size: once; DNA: TGTGCCTGGAAAACACCGGGGTGGAGCAATCAGCCCCAGCATTTT; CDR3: CAWKTPGWSNQPQHF
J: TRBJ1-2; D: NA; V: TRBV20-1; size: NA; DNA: TGCAGTGCTAGAGATTTCAGTTCCTATGGCTACACCTTC; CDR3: CSARDFSSYGYTF
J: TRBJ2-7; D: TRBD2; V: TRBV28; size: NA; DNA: TGTGCCAGCAGCCTGACTAGCGGGAGGGCGTCCGACGAGCAGTACTTC; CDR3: CASSLTSGRASDEQYF
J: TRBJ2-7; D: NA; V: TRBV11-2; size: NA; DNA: TGTGCCAGCAGCTTAGTGCCCTACGAGCAGTACTTC; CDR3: CASSLVPYEQYF
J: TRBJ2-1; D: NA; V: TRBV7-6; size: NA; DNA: TGTGCCAGCAGCTTAGGGCTCTATCCACACAATGAGCAGTTCTTC; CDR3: CASSLGLYPHNEQFF
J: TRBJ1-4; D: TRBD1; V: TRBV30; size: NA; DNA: TGTGCCTGGAGTGGAGCCCCAGGGACAGCAACTAATGAAAAACTGTTTTTT; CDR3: CAWSGAPGTATNEKLFF
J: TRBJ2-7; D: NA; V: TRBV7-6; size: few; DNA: TGTGCCAGCAGCCCCTTGGACAGCTACGAGCAGTACTTC; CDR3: CASSPLDSYEQYF
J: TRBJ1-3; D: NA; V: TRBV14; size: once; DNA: TGTGCCAGCAGCCAGACCTGGCCTAGCTCTGGAAACACCATATATTTT; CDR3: CASSQTWPSSGNTIYF
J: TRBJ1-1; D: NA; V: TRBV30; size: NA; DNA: TGTGCCTGGAGTGACCCCGGGGAAGCTTTCTTT; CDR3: CAWSDPGEAFF
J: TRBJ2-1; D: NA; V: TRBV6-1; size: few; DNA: TGTGCCAGCAGTGAAGCGCTTCGGGCAGGTAATGAGCAGTTCTTC; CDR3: CASSEALRAGNEQFF
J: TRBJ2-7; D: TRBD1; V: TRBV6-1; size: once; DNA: TGTGCCAGCAGCCCGTCCAGCGGGACAGGGCTGTACGAGCAGTACTTC; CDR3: CASSPSSGTGLYEQYF
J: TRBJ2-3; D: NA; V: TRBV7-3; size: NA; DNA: TGTGCCAGCAGCTTCGAGAGCACAGATACGCAGTATTTT; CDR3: CASSFESTDTQYF
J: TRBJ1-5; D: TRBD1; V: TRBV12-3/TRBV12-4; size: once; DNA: TGTGCCAGCAGTTCGTACCGGGACAGCCGAAATCAGTCCCAGCATTTT; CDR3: CASSSYRDSRNQSQHF
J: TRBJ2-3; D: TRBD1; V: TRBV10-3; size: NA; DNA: TGTGCCATGGGGACAGAGGAAGATACGCAGTATTTT; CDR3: CAMGTEEDTQYF
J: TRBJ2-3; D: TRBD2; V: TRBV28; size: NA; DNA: TGTGCCAGCAGACCTAGAGCGGGAGTTGAGGCAGATACGCAGTATTTT; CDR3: CASRPRAGVEADTQYF
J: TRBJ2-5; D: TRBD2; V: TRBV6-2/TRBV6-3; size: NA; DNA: TGTGCCAGCAGTTACGGCGGGGGGGCCCGGGAGACCCAGTACTTC; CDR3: CASSYGGGARETQYF
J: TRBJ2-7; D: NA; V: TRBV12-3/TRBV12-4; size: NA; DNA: TGTGCCAGCAGTTTGGGCAGGGTCTCCTACGAGCAGTACTTC; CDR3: CASSLGRVSYEQYF
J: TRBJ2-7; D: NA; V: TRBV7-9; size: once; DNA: TGTGCCAGCAGCTTAAGGAAGGACATGCGGTCCTCCTACGAGCAGTACTTC; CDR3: CASSLRKDMRSSYEQYF
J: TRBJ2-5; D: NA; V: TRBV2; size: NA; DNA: TGTGCCAGCACAACGGGGGTTCCAGAGACCCAGTACTTC; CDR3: CASTTGVPETQYF
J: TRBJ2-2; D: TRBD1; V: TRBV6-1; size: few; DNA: TGTGCCAGCAGTGAAACGTCAGGGGGCAGCACCGGGGAGCTGTTTTTT; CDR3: CASSETSGGSTGELFF
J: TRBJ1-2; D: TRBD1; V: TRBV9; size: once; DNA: TGTGCCAGCAGCCCGAGACCGGGACAGGGCTATGGCTACACCTTC; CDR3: CASSPRPGQGYGYTF
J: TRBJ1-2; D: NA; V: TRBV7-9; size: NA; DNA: TGTGCCAGCAGCTTAGCAGGGGCCCGAGCGACGGGGTACTATGGCTACACCTTC; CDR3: CASSLAGARATGYYGYTF
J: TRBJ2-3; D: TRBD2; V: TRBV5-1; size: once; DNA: TGCGCCAGCACGCCTAGTAGCGGGGGATTCCCAGATACGCAGTATTTT; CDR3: CASTPSSGGFPDTQYF
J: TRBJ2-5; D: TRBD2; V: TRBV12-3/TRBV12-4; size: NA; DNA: TGTGCCAGCCGGGCCGCGGGGGAGGAAGAGACCCAGTACTTC; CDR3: CASRAAGEEETQYF
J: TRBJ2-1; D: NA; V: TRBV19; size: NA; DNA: TGTGCCAGTAGTATCCAGGGTTACAATGAGCAGTTCTTC; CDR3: CASSIQGYNEQFF
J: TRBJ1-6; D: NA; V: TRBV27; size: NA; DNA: TGTGCCAGCGGTTGGGATTCACCCCTCCACTTT; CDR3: CASGWDSPLHF
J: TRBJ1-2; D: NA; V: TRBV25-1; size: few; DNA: TGTGCCAGCAGTGAAGGGGAAGGGTTCTATGGCTACACCTTC; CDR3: CASSEGEGFYGYTF
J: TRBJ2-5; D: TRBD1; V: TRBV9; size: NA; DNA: TGTGCCAGCAGCCCTACGACAGGGCCCCAAGAGACCCAGTACTTC; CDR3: CASSPTTGPQETQYF
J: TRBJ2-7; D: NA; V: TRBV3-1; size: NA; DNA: TGTGCCAGCAGCGCTACCGTGGAGGGGATCTACGAGCAGTACTTC; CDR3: CASSATVEGIYEQYF
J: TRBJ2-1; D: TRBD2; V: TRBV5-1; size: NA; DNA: TGCGCCAGCAGCTTCAGCGGGAGTTTAAACAATGAGCAGTTCTTC; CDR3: CASSFSGSLNNEQFF
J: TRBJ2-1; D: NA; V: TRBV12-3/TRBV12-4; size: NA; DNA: TGTGCCAGCAGCGGTAATTACAATGAGCAGTTCTTC; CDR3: CASSGNYNEQFF
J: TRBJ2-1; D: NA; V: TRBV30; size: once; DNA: TGTGGCTGGAGGGGGGGTAGCTCCTACAATGAGCAGTTCTTC; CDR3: CGWRGGSSYNEQFF
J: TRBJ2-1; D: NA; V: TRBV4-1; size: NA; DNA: TGCGCCAGCAGCAGGTTCTCCGGGGTGACTCGCAATGAGCAGTTCTTC; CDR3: CASSRFSGVTRNEQFF
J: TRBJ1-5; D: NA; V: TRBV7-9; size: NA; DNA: TGTGCCAGCAGCCAAAGCATATCTAGCAATCAGCCCCAGCATTTT; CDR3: CASSQSISSNQPQHF
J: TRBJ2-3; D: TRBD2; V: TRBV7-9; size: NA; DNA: TGTGCCAGCAGTTCTAGCGGGAGTGGAGATACGCAGTATTTT; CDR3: CASSSSGSGDTQYF
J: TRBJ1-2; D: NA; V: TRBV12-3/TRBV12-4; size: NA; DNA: TGTGCCAGCAGCCGCGGACAGACCAACTATGGCTACACCTTC; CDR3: CASSRGQTNYGYTF
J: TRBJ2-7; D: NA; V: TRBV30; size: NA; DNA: TGTGCCTGGAGTGCCCACCCTCGAGGGGGCTACGAGCAGTACTTC; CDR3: CAWSAHPRGGYEQYF
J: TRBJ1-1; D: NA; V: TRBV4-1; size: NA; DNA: TGCGCCAGCAGCCAAAGGAGGGTGGCTTCGACTGAAGTTTTCTTT; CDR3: CASSQRRVASTEVFF
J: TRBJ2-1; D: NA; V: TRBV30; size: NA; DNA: TGTGCCTGGAGTGTACCTATCTCCTGGGATGTTTTGAGGAATGAGCAGTTCTTC; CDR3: CAWSVPISWDVLRNEQFF
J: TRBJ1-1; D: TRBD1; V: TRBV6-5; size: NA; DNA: TGTGCCAGCAGTTACTCCGGGCAGGGGGTTCTCGAGGACACTGAAGCTTTCTTT; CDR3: CASSYSGQGVLEDTEAFF
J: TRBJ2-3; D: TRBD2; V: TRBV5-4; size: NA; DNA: TGTGCCAGCAGCCACGGACTAGAGGTGCAGTATTTT; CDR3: CASSHGLEVQYF
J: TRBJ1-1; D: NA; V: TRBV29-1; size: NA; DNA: TGCAGCGTACAGGATCTGAACACTGAAGCTTTCTTT; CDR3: CSVQDLNTEAFF
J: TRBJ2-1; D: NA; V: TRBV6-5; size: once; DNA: TGTGCCAGCAGCGGGATGACTAGTTGGGATGAGCAGTTCTTC; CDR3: CASSGMTSWDEQFF
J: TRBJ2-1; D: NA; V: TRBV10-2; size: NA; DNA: TGCGCCAGCAGTGAAGACCAGTACAATGAGCAGTTCTTC; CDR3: CASSEDQYNEQFF
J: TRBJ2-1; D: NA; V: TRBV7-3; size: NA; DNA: TGTGCCAGCAGCTTAGTAGGGGTAGCAATTCGGAATGAGCAGTTCTTC; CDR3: CASSLVGVAIRNEQFF
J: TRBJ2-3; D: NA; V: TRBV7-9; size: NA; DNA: TGTGCCAGCAGCTCCAATCCGGGGGATACGCAGTATTTT; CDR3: CASSSNPGDTQYF
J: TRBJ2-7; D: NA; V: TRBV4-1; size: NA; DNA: TGCGCCAACAGCCAAGAGATCCCCTACGAGCAGTACTTC; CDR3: CANSQEIPYEQYF
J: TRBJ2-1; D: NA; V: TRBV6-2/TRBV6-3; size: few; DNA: TGTGCCAGCAGTTACGGGGCAGGGGGGGAGTTCTTC; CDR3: CASSYGAGGEFF